This T cell receptor beta chain originates from a study of PD-1 blockade in classical Hodgkin lymphoma. The time point is: cycle 4 day 1 (C4D1), after more than five weeks of nivolumab. Following autologous stem cell transplantation, relapse occurred in every patient, and exposure to brentuximab vedotin varied. Findings of the study overall: Repertoire difference causes, possibly disease activity or prior therapy, remain undefined. At baseline, newly diagnosed patients reportedly showed less TCR diversity than healthy donors.

Germline V gene sequence: CDR1 MNHNY, CDR2 SVGAGI (reference sequence). The length of the CDR3 is 16 residues. Deletions cut 7 bases from V and 6 bases from J, with 24 bases between. This table comes from immunoSEQ multiplex PCR, and its TCRdb copy is limited to in-frame clones, with some not included. The data hold tens of thousands of clones, with more than 70% observed a single time. Details on this clone: Its antigen is not identified.

Sequencing was performed on peripheral blood mononuclear cells (PBMCs), taken before the fourth cycle of nivolumab. The sequence came from a human donor with classical Hodgkin lymphoma. The rearrangement joins TRBV6-6 to TRBJ1-2, with D possibly being TRBD1 (5 bases). The CDR3 here is CASKRRHGTENNGYTF. CDR3 sequence (DNA): TGTGCCAGCAAACGGAGGCACGGGACGGAGAATAATGGCTACACCTTC.